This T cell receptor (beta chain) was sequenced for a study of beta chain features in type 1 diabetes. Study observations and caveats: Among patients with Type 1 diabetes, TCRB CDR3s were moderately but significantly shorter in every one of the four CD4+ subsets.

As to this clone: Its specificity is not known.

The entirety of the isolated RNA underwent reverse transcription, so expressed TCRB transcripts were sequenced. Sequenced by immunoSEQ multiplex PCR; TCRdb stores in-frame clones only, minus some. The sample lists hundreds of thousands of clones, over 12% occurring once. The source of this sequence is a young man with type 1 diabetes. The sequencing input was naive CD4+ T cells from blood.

CDR3 coding DNA: TGTGCCAGCAGTGAAAGGAGGCAAGAGACCCAGTACTTC. It is translated as CASSERRQETQYF. The chain joins TRBV2 to TRBJ2-5; a weak D match, TRBD2 (5 bases). CDR1 and CDR2 from the germline V gene are SNHLY and FYNNEI. V was cut by 2 bases and J by 2 bases, with 6 bases left in between. The CDR3 runs to 13 residues. The full variable domain, completed using reference TRBV2 and TRBJ2-5, is EPEVTQTPSHQVTQMGQEVILRCVPISNHLYFYWYRQILGQKVEFLVSFYNNEISEKSEIFDDQFSVERPDGSNFTLKIRSTKLEDSAMYFCASSERRQETQYFGPGTRLLVL.